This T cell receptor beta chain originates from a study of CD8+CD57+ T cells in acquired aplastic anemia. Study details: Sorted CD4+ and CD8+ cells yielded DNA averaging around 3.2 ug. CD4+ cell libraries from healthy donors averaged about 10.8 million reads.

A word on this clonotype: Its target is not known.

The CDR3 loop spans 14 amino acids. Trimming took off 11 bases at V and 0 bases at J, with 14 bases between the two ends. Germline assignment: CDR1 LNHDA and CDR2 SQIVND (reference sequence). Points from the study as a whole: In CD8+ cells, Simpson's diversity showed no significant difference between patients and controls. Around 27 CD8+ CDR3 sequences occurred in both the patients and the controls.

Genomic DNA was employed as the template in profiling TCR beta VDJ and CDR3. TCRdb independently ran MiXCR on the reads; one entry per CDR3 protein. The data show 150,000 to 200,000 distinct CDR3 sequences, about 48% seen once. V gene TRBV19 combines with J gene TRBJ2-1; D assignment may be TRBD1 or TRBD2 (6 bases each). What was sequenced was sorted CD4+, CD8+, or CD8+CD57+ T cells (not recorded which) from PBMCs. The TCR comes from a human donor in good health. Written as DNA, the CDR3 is TGTGCCTCTGCCGGGGGCGGCTCCTACAATGAGCAGTTCTTC. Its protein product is CASAGGGSYNEQFF.